This T cell receptor beta chain stems from a study of OX40 agonist ivuxolimab in advanced cancers. About the study: Each dose-escalation patient presented with hepatocellular carcinoma, melanoma, renal cell or head and neck cancer. Broader study findings: Researchers did not determine the expanded peripheral T cells' antigen specificity.

Points on this clone: Its antigen is not known.

Trimming took off 2 bases at V and 8 bases at J, with 14 bases between the two ends. There are 15 residues in the CDR3. The germline gives CDR1 SGDLS, CDR2 YYNGEE. The data were produced by immunoSEQ multiplex PCR, yet TCRdb's version contains in-frame clones alone and is incomplete. Of more than 70,000 clones listed, 82% were seen once; the top ten hold around 5.1%. The sequence was obtained from an adult with an advanced solid tumor such as melanoma, head and neck, liver or kidney cancer. This sequence joins TRBV9 and TRBJ1-6; D ambiguous. The input for sequencing was CD4+ or CD8+ T cells sorted from blood, taken in a trial of the OX40 agonist ivuxolimab. This CDR3 reads CASSVAGEGYSPLHF. The DNA for the CDR3 is TGTGCCAGCAGCGTGGCCGGGGAAGGGTATTCACCCCTCCACTTT.